The 20 T cell receptor beta chains given below trace back to one sample, sequenced in a study of T cells after yellow fever vaccination. TCRdb analysed the 5' RACE reads with MiXCR anew, one entry per CDR3 protein. Of about 220,000 distinct CDR3 sequences detected, 2.5% to 3.5% appear once; the ten largest clones hold under 3.5%. The sample was CD4+ T cells sorted from PBMCs, taken 10 days after the yellow fever booster vaccination. These receptors were taken from a man aged 18 to 29 who received the YFV17D yellow fever vaccine.

The rearrangement joins TRBV12-3 or TRBV12-4 to TRBJ2-3; 10 nucleotides line up with TRBD2. The CDR3 is 14 amino acids. The junction had 8 bases not matched to a gene; V was cut back by 6 bases and J by 8 bases. Here the CDR3 reads CASRPSGGDITQYF. In DNA, the CDR3 is TGTGCCAGCAGACCTAGCGGGGGAGACATTACGCAGTATTTT.

This clonotype was counted between two and nine times. V gene TRBV6-6 combines with J gene TRBJ2-7; D is possibly TRBD1 (6 bases). The V gene's germline CDR1 is MNHNY and CDR2 SVGAGI (reference sequence). This CDR3 contains 13 residues. Deletions cut 2 bases from V and 6 bases from J, with 11 bases between. The DNA for the CDR3 is TGTGCCAGCAGTTACGTTGGGGGCCGCGAGCAGTACGTC. It codes for CASSYVGGREQYV.

This clonotype was seen more than once but under ten times. This chain links TRBV29-1 with TRBJ2-5, with TRBD2 matching over 7 bases. Trimming at V came to 4 bases and at J to 5 bases, leaving 4 bases not matched to a gene. The CDR3 covers 12 residues. The germline V gene has CDR1 SQVTM and CDR2 ANQGSEA. DNA for the CDR3: TGCAGCGTTGCCCTAGCGGCCGAGACCCAGTACTTC. This translates into CSVALAAETQYF.

This clonotype was seen ten or more times. The J gene is TRBJ2-1, the V gene TRBV7-3; no clear D gene. CDR1 SGHTA and CDR2 FQGTGA come from the germline V gene. The length of the CDR3 is 12 residues. The germline V and J ends were trimmed by 1 base and 9 bases, with 7 bases remaining between them. CDR3 bases: TGTGCCAGCAGCTTAATGGATGGTGAGCAGTTCTTC. Protein product: CASSLMDGEQFF. Complete variable domain (other parts from reference TRBV7-3 and TRBJ2-1): GAGVSQTPSNKVTEKGKYVELRCDPISGHTALYWYRQSLGQGPEFLIYFQGTGAADDSGLPNDRFFAVRPEGSVSTLKIQRTERGDSAVYLCASSLMDGEQFFGPGTRLTVL.

This clonotype has ten or more counts. The genes are TRBV7-2 and TRBJ2-2; D is undetermined. The germline CDR1 and CDR2 sequences are SGHTA and FQGNSA. V gave up 5 bases and J gave up 6 bases, with 10 bases separating them. The CDR3 extends over 13 amino acids. The CDR3 spells CASSQIVSGELFF. The CDR3 region has the DNA TGTGCCAGCAGCCAAATAGTATCCGGGGAGCTGTTTTTT.

In this sample, this clonotype turned up a few times. The chain has TRBV5-6 and TRBJ1-4, with D tentatively TRBD1 (5 bases). V was pared by 1 base and J by 7 bases, with 8 bases between. The V gene's germline CDR1 is SGHDT and CDR2 YYEEEE. CDR3 length: 13 residues. The CDR3 region is CASSLIGVEKLFF. CDR3 in DNA: TGTGCCAGCAGCTTGATAGGGGTTGAAAAACTGTTTTTT.

Only a few counts were recorded for this clonotype. CDR3 coding DNA: TGTGCCAGCAGCGTTGACATGGGAACGCAGTATTTT. It translates to CASSVDMGTQYF. The chain links TRBV9 to TRBJ2-3, with D hard to call. The germline V gene encodes CDR1 SGDLS and CDR2 YYNGEE. V was trimmed by 2 bases and J by 9 bases, leaving 10 bases between them. The CDR3 sequence is 12 residues long.

There are a few counts of this clonotype. The rearrangement joins TRBV9 to TRBJ2-3, with 9 bases identical to TRBD2. This CDR3 comprises 16 residues. Germline V CDR1 and CDR2: SGDLS, YYNGEE. Germline trimming cut 3 bases from V and 2 bases from J; bases unmatched to any gene: 7. CDR3 DNA: TGTGCCAGCAGCGCAGGCGGGGGGGGAAACACAGATACGCAGTATTTT. Protein sequence: CASSAGGGGNTDTQYF.

This clonotype appeared many times. The rearrangement uses TRBV5-1 and TRBJ2-5, with 12 nucleotides matching TRBD2. V was pared by 0 bases and J by 1 base, with 4 bases of the junction left unmatched. The CDR3 spans 17 residues. Per the germline V gene, CDR1 is SGHRS and CDR2 is YFSETQ. The CDR3 sequence is CASSLGQLAGGQETQYF. The CDR3 DNA follows: TGCGCCAGCAGCTTGGGCCAACTAGCGGGGGGCCAAGAGACCCAGTACTTC.

This clonotype was found a few times. This chain joins TRBV5-1 and TRBJ2-7; 8 bases line up with TRBD2. The CDR3 runs to 15 residues. V lost 4 bases, J lost 3 bases, and 9 bases stayed unmatched. The germline V gene has CDR1 SGHRS and CDR2 YFSETQ. The CDR3 nucleotides read TGCGCCAGCAGCCCGGGGGGGGCCCTCGACTACGAGCAGTACTTC. Translated, it gives CASSPGGALDYEQYF.

Ten or more counts support this clonotype. This chain connects TRBV7-9 to TRBJ2-5; tentatively, D is TRBD1 (7 bases). The germline V gene encodes CDR1 SEHNR and CDR2 FQNEAQ (reference sequence). V was shortened by 3 bases and J by 4 bases, with 12 bases between the two germline ends. The CDR3 covers 14 residues. As DNA, the CDR3 is TGTGCCAGCAGCTTTTCAGGGGGGAGAGAGACCCAGTACTTC. Translation: CASSFSGGRETQYF. Complete variable domain (other parts from reference TRBV7-9 and TRBJ2-5): DTGVSQNPRHKITKRGQNVTFRCDPISEHNRLYWYRQTLGQGPEFLTYFQNEAQLEKSRLLSDRFSAERPKGSFSTLEIQRTEQGDSAMYLCASSFSGGRETQYFGPGTRLLVL.

This clonotype has at least ten counts. The chain carries TRBV7-2 and TRBJ2-7; D perhaps matches TRBD2 (5 bases). V was shortened by 3 bases and J by 3 bases, with 9 bases between the two germline ends. The CDR3 has 13 amino acids. CDR1 is SGHTA and CDR2 is FQGNSA in the germline V gene. CDR3 bases: TGTGCCAGCAGCTTCTATCGGGACTACGAGCAGTACTTC. It encodes CASSFYRDYEQYF.

This clonotype was seen only a few times. J is TRBJ2-2 and V is TRBV27; 9 nucleotides line up with TRBD1. Losses at the gene ends were 8 bases for V and 5 bases for J; bases not matched to a gene: 12. CDR1 is MNHEY and CDR2 is SMNVEV in the germline V gene (reference sequence). This CDR3 is built from 16 residues. CDR3 residues: CASGSPGQGRTGELFF. The CDR3 nucleotides are TGTGCCAGCGGAAGCCCGGGACAGGGAAGGACCGGGGAGCTGTTTTTT.

CDR3 DNA: TGTGCCAGCATCGCATACCGGGACAGATACGAGCAGTACTTC. This encodes CASIAYRDRYEQYF. The chain is built from TRBV28 and TRBJ2-7; 7 bases agree with TRBD1. The V gene end was trimmed by 7 bases and the J gene end by 4 bases; junction bases not matched to a gene: 10. The CDR3 is 14 amino acids. In germline, CDR1 is MDHEN, CDR2 SYDVKM.

This clonotype was seen at least ten times. This chain connects TRBV29-1 to TRBJ2-2, with no clear D. Trimming stripped 3 bases from V and 3 bases from J, with 11 bases between. The germline V gene encodes CDR1 SQVTM and CDR2 ANQGSEA. This CDR3 has 14 residues. CDR3 sequence (DNA): TGCAGCGTTGACAGTCCTCGGGACACCGGGGAGCTGTTTTTT. It encodes CSVDSPRDTGELFF.

This clonotype was observed many times. One end of the junction fails to match germline, which may point to a read error. The V gene is TRBV5-1, the J gene TRBJ2-5; tentatively, D is TRBD1 (8 bases). Germline values: CDR1 SGHRS, CDR2 YFSETQ. The CDR3 runs 14 residues. CDR3 nucleotides: TGTGCCAGCAGCTTTGGACAGGGAGGGGAGACCCAGTACTTC. It specifies CASSFGQGGETQYF.

The sample holds many counts of this clonotype. The rearrangement uses TRBV5-6 and TRBJ2-3; TRBD1 is a possible D gene (5 bases). The germline V gene encodes CDR1 SGHDT and CDR2 YYEEEE. V lost 3 bases to trimming and J lost 4 bases, with 18 bases between them. The CDR3 contains 16 residues. CDR3: CASSSPAKGIPDTQYF. In nucleotides, the CDR3 is TGTGCCAGCAGCTCACCAGCGAAGGGGATCCCAGATACGCAGTATTTT.

This clonotype was detected only a few times. The V call is TRBV4-2, the J call TRBJ2-5; D possibly uses TRBD1 or TRBD2 (5 bases each). This CDR3 contains 14 residues. Germline lookup yields CDR1 LGHNA and CDR2 YNFKEQ. V was cut by 3 bases and J by 4 bases, with 12 bases left in between. The CDR3 loop is CASSQGDVLETQYF. CDR3 DNA: TGTGCCAGCAGCCAGGGGGACGTTTTAGAGACCCAGTACTTC.

The chain combines TRBV5-1 with TRBJ1-3; unclear D gene. There are 16 residues in the CDR3. V gave up 1 base and J gave up 0 bases, with 11 bases separating them. Germline CDR1 is SGHRS and CDR2 is YFSETQ. The CDR3 region is CASSLRSRGSGNTIYF. CDR3 sequence (DNA): TGCGCCAGCAGCTTGCGGTCCAGAGGCTCTGGAAACACCATATATTTT.

There are many counts of this clonotype. The chain employs TRBV12-3 or TRBV12-4 and TRBJ1-6; TRBD1 matches 11 bases. J lost 10 bases, V lost 4 bases, and 3 bases had no gene match. The CDR3 runs to 14 residues. CDR3 loop: CASSWTGGNSPLHF. The CDR3, as DNA: TGTGCCAGCAGTTGGACAGGGGGCAACTCACCCCTCCACTTT.